These 9 T cell receptor beta chains originate from one sample sequenced in a study of T-cell memory formation after mild COVID-19. TCRdb processed the 5' RACE reads anew with MiXCR; each CDR3 protein has one entry. The sample holds about 210,000 distinct CDR3 sequences, around 26% seen once. The material sequenced was PBMCs or a T cell subset sorted from them (not recorded which). These receptor sequences come from an adult woman who had mild COVID-19 (a few samples of this study predate the infection). Cell type and time point are not known.

CDR3 loop: CASSVGSSRLNTGELFF. The CDR3 coding sequence is TGTGCCAGCAGCGTAGGTAGCTCAAGGTTAAACACCGGGGAGCTGTTTTTT. The V gene is TRBV9, the J gene TRBJ2-2; unclear D gene. CDR1 and CDR2 from the germline V gene are SGDLS and YYNGEE. The CDR3 has 17 amino acids. Trimming left V 0 bases short and J 2 bases short, with 14 bases between.

This clonotype was seen a few times. J is TRBJ2-3 and V is TRBV7-2; D possibly matches TRBD1 or TRBD2 (5 bases each). The V end was cut by 4 bases, the J end by 7 bases, with 12 bases between. Germline-derived CDR1 and CDR2 are SGHTA and FQGNSA. This CDR3 has 13 amino acids. The CDR3, as DNA: TGTGCCAGCAGCTACGGGGCAGGGTATACGCAGTATTTT. As protein: CASSYGAGYTQYF.

The chain recombines TRBV12-3 or TRBV12-4 with TRBJ1-5; no clear D. This CDR3 contains 11 residues. V lost 5 bases, J lost 7 bases, and 6 bases lay in between. CDR3 DNA: TGTGCCAGCAGTCGATCCCAGCCCCAGCATTTT. Its translation: CASSRSQPQHF.

This clonotype was detected a few times. The rearrangement uses TRBV5-5 and TRBJ2-7, with 7 bases lining up with TRBD1. Trimming removed 3 bases from V and 5 bases from J; junction bases left unmatched: 11. The length of the CDR3 is 15 residues. The germline V gene has CDR1 SGHKS and CDR2 YYEKEE (reference sequence). CDR3 bases: TGTGCCAGCAGCTACCACGGGACAGTAGGCGACGAGCAGTACTTC. Translated: CASSYHGTVGDEQYF.

This sequence joins TRBV25-1 and TRBJ1-1, with D perhaps TRBD1 (5 bases). The CDR3 covers 14 residues. V lost 6 bases to trimming and J lost 5 bases, with 16 bases between them. Germline CDR1 is MGHDK and CDR2 is SYGVNS. The CDR3 DNA reads as TGTGCCAGCAGGCCCCAGGGAGAGGTGACTGAAGCTTTCTTT. Translating it yields CASRPQGEVTEAFF.

The chain couples TRBV6-5 to TRBJ2-2; the match to TRBD1 covers 7 bases. The CDR3 is 17 residues long. Germline V CDR1 and CDR2: MNHEY, SVGAGI. The V segment lost 0 bases and the J segment 4 bases; nucleotides outside the gene matches: 8. The CDR3 DNA is TGTGCCAGCAGTTACTCGAGGGTGGCAGGGGGCACCGGGGAGCTGTTTTTT. This encodes CASSYSRVAGGTGELFF.

As concerns this clonotype: One end of the junction fails to match germline, which may point to a read error. V gene TRBV7-7 combines with J gene TRBJ2-3; D gene unclear. Per the germline V gene, CDR1 is SSHAT and CDR2 is FNYEAQ (reference sequence). The CDR3 is 13 residues long. The chain's CDR3 is CASSSIPSDTQYF. The CDR3 nucleotides read TGTGCTAGCAGCTCGATACCTAGTGATACGCAGTATTTT.

The genes are TRBV6-2 or TRBV6-3 and TRBJ2-1, with D perhaps assigned TRBD1 or TRBD2 (5 bases each). The ends were cut back, 5 bases at V and 5 bases at J, with 16 bases in the middle. The CDR3 spans 15 residues. Germline CDR1 and CDR2: MNHEY and SVGEGT. CDR3 sequence: CASSDTGTANNEQFF. Written as DNA, the CDR3 is TGTGCCAGCAGTGACACCGGGACGGCCAACAATGAGCAGTTCTTC.

The chain employs TRBV5-1 and TRBJ1-5; D is uncertain. The ends were cut back, 4 bases at V and 1 base at J, with 12 bases in the middle. The CDR3 contains 15 residues. Germline V lookup: CDR1 SGHRS, CDR2 YFSETQ. DNA of the CDR3: TGCGCCAGCAGCCTCGTGGGAGACAGCAATCAGCCCCAGCATTTT. Translated: CASSLVGDSNQPQHF.